Listed here are 23 T cell receptor beta chains from one sample, sequenced in a study of cytomegalovirus exposure and HLA in healthy donors. This PCR relied on a set of 60 Vbeta primers and 13 Jbeta primers. The table came from immunoSEQ multiplex PCR; TCRdb's copy has only in-frame clones and leaves some out. The sample contains over 80,000 clones, 75% to 80% of which appear only once. The sample consisted of PBMCs. These receptors all stem from a female donor in good health and CMV-seronegative.

This clone was detected once. The V call is TRBV5-1, the J call TRBJ1-2; maybe TRBD1 (6 bases). V was clipped by 3 bases and J by 4 bases, with 16 bases between them. Looked up from germline, CDR1 is SGHRS and CDR2 is YFSETQ. The CDR3 contains 15 residues. This CDR3 is CASSSQGSPVYGYTF. DNA for the CDR3: TGCGCCAGCAGCTCACAGGGATCCCCGGTCTATGGCTACACCTTC.

The CDR3 sequence: CASSIIGGGNYEQYF. In nucleotides, the CDR3 is TGTGCCAGTAGTATTATCGGCGGGGGAAACTACGAGCAGTACTTC. The rearrangement joins TRBV19 to TRBJ2-7; 7 nucleotides agree with TRBD2. Germline V gene lookup returns CDR1 LNHDA and CDR2 SQIVND (reference sequence). Losses at the gene ends were 3 bases for V and 3 bases for J; bases not matched to a gene: 8. The CDR3 runs 15 residues.

The chain has TRBV19 and TRBJ2-7, with TRBD1 matching over 7 bases. CDR3 length: 13 amino acids. V trimming: 8 bases; J trimming: 5 bases; junction bases outside the gene matches: 9. The germline CDR1 and CDR2 sequences are LNHDA and SQIVND (reference sequence). The CDR3 spells CASEDRLSDEQYF. CDR3 DNA sequence: TGTGCCAGTGAGGACAGGCTATCCGACGAGCAGTACTTC.

The chain carries TRBV15 and TRBJ2-2; unclear D gene. Trimming stripped 0 bases from V and 6 bases from J, with 11 bases between. The CDR3 loop spans 15 amino acids. Germline CDR1 and CDR2: LNHNV and YYDKDF (reference sequence). The CDR3 DNA follows: TGTGCCACCAGCAGAGATTGGGCTCTCGCCGGGGAGCTGTTTTTT. Protein product: CATSRDWALAGELFF.

This CDR3 reads CASSRGQGESPLHF. The DNA of the CDR3 is TGTGCCAGCAGTCGGGGACAGGGCGAATCACCCCTCCACTTT. The chain recombines TRBV27 with TRBJ1-6; 9 bases line up with TRBD1. Germline-derived CDR1 and CDR2 are MNHEY and SMNVEV (reference sequence). V trimming: 5 bases; J trimming: 10 bases; junction bases outside the gene matches: 6. The CDR3 is 14 residues long.

The V call is TRBV19, the J call TRBJ2-3; 7 bases align to TRBD2. The CDR3 runs to 15 residues. The V segment lost 7 bases and the J segment 3 bases; nucleotides outside the gene matches: 10. Looked up from germline, CDR1 is LNHDA and CDR2 is SQIVND (reference sequence). CDR3 region: CASKSLADLTDTQYF. CDR3 nucleotides: TGTGCCAGTAAGTCTCTAGCGGACCTTACAGATACGCAGTATTTT.

This clone was seen a few times. CDR3 sequence (DNA): TGTGCCTGGAGTATCAGGACAGGGGGTAATGAAAAACTGTTTTTT. Residues: CAWSIRTGGNEKLFF. The chain is built from TRBV30 and TRBJ1-4, with 10 bases fitting TRBD1. Looked up from germline, CDR1 is GTSNPN and CDR2 is SVGIG (reference sequence). The CDR3 sequence is 15 residues long. Trimming cost V 2 bases and J 4 bases; bases outside gene matches: 4.

This clone came up a few times. The CDR3 reads CASSLVGTGNMMNTEAFF. As DNA, the CDR3 is TGCGCCAGCAGCTTGGTGGGTACAGGGAATATGATGAACACTGAAGCTTTCTTT. This chain links TRBV5-1 with TRBJ1-1, with a possible D match to TRBD1 (6 bases). The CDR3 contains 18 residues. The germline V gene encodes CDR1 SGHRS and CDR2 YFSETQ. V was shortened by 0 bases and J by 0 bases, with 18 bases between the two germline ends. Based on the CDR3 plus reference TRBV5-1 and TRBJ1-1, the full variable domain is KAGVTQTPRYLIKTRGQQVTLSCSPISGHRSVSWYQQTPGQGLQFLFEYFSETQRNKGNFPGRFSGRQFSNSRSEMNVSTLELGDSALYLCASSLVGTGNMMNTEAFFGQGTRLTVV.

The chain links TRBV29-1 to TRBJ2-1, with a weak D call TRBD2 (5 bases). The CDR3 sequence is 12 residues long. From germline, CDR1 is SQVTM and CDR2 ANQGSEA. V was cut by 2 bases and J by 8 bases, with 10 bases left in between. CDR3 sequence (DNA): TGCAGCGTTGAACGGAGGCCGGATGAGCAGTTCTTC. Translating it yields CSVERRPDEQFF.

This clone was picked up a small number of times. This chain links TRBV11-2 with TRBJ2-1; maybe TRBD1 (6 bases). There are 16 residues in the CDR3. Germline V gene lookup returns CDR1 SGHAT and CDR2 FQNNGV. V gave up 1 base and J gave up 1 base, with 11 bases separating them. CDR3 loop: CASSLGFRGSYNEQFF. The CDR3 DNA is TGTGCCAGCAGCTTAGGGTTCAGGGGTTCCTACAATGAGCAGTTCTTC.

This rearrangement joins TRBV29-1 to TRBJ2-3; 9 bases match TRBD2. The germline V gene encodes CDR1 SQVTM and CDR2 ANQGSEA. The junction had 9 bases not matched to a gene; V was cut back by 5 bases and J by 6 bases. The CDR3 extends over 14 amino acids. CDR3 protein: CSVRGTSFGDTQYF. The CDR3 DNA is TGCAGCGTTCGCGGGACTAGCTTTGGTGATACGCAGTATTTT.

The V call is TRBV7-2, the J call TRBJ2-7; D unresolved. Germline lookup yields CDR1 SGHTA and CDR2 FQGNSA. V gave up 5 bases and J gave up 3 bases, with 14 bases separating them. This CDR3 has 14 residues. The CDR3, as DNA: TGTGCCAGCAGCCCTCTCCCGGGTGGCTACGAGCAGTACTTC. Its translation: CASSPLPGGYEQYF.

About this clone: A junction end diverges from the germline sequence, so it may reflect a read error. The V call is TRBV7-9, the J call TRBJ1-4; D may be TRBD1 (5 bases). The germline V gene encodes CDR1 SEHNR and CDR2 FQNEAQ (reference sequence). The CDR3 has 15 residues. This CDR3 reads CSSSLVTGPNEKLFF. The CDR3 bases are TGTTCCAGCAGCTTAGTTACAGGACCTAATGAAAAACTGTTTTTT.

The chain carries TRBV7-8 and TRBJ2-1, with 7 bases fitting TRBD2. Germline assignment: CDR1 SGHVS and CDR2 FQNEAQ. V was clipped by 6 bases and J by 0 bases; unmatched bases: 8. The length of the CDR3 is 16 residues. CDR3 sequence reads: CASSPMWDYSYNEQFF. Written as DNA, the CDR3 is TGTGCCAGCAGTCCCATGTGGGACTACTCCTACAATGAGCAGTTCTTC.

The chain employs TRBV21-1 and TRBJ1-2; TRBD1, the table's D call, lacks a check against the DNA. TRBV21-1 is classified as a pseudogene. The CDR3 is 17 amino acids. CDR3 residues: CASSKGSFRRVDYGYTF. CDR3 in DNA: TGTGCCAGCAGCAAAGGGTCTTTTCGCAGGGTTGACTATGGCTACACCTTC.

The chain joins TRBV6-1 to TRBJ2-1; 9 positions match TRBD2. Trimming took 2 bases from V and 8 from J; bases not matched to a gene: 7. Germline CDR1 is MNHNS and CDR2 is SASEGT. The CDR3 sequence is 15 residues long. In DNA, the CDR3 is TGTGCCAGCAGTGAACCGGGACTAGCAAAAGATGAGCAGTTCTTC. Protein product: CASSEPGLAKDEQFF.

In this sample, this clone turned up once. The J gene is TRBJ2-3, the V gene TRBV6-4; maybe TRBD2 (5 bases). The CDR3 spans 14 residues. Trimming removed 4 bases from V and 4 bases from J, with 12 bases in between. Germline loops: CDR1 MRHNA, CDR2 SNTAGT. The CDR3 DNA follows: TGTGCCAGCAGTGTGGGAGACGGGGCAGATACGCAGTATTTT. It translates to CASSVGDGADTQYF.

This rearrangement joins TRBV7-2 to TRBJ1-1; 8 nucleotides agree with TRBD1. CDR1 and CDR2 from the germline V gene are SGHTA and FQGNSA. The CDR3 length is 13 residues. V trimming: 4 bases; J trimming: 4 bases; junction bases outside the gene matches: 2. CDR3 in DNA: TGTGCCAGCAGCTCTCAGGGGGCCACTGAAGCTTTCTTT. This translates into CASSSQGATEAFF.

This chain uses TRBV13 with TRBJ1-2; D not resolved. Trimming stripped 2 bases from V and 3 bases from J, with 7 bases between. There are 13 residues in the CDR3. Germline V CDR1 and CDR2: PRHDT, FYEKMQ (reference sequence). The CDR3 region has the DNA TGTGCCAGCAGCTTAAACGAGGACTATGGCTACACCTTC. Translating it yields CASSLNEDYGYTF.

This clone was detected only a few times. The chain employs TRBV6-6 and TRBJ2-4, with D perhaps matching TRBD2 (5 bases). CDR1 and CDR2 (germline): MNHNY, SVGAGI (reference sequence). Trimming took 2 bases from V and 2 from J, leaving 10 bases between them. The CDR3 extends over 15 amino acids. The CDR3, as DNA: TGTGCCAGCAGTTACGTAAGGGAGACCAAAAACATTCAGTACTTC. This translates into CASSYVRETKNIQYF.

The genes are TRBV6-1 and TRBJ1-5, with D possibly matching TRBD1 (6 bases). The CDR3 totals 15 residues. Germline CDR1 MNHNS, CDR2 SASEGT. The germline V and J ends were trimmed by 1 base and 7 bases, with 14 bases remaining between them. DNA for the CDR3: TGTGCCAGCAGTGAAGTGGGGGCGAGTCGGCAGCCCCAGCATTTT. Its translation is CASSEVGASRQPQHF.

The V and J genes are TRBV19 and TRBJ1-3; possibly TRBD1 for D (6 bases). Germline V gene data show CDR1 as LNHDA and CDR2 as SQIVND (reference sequence). The CDR3 is 15 residues long. V shed 5 bases and J shed 0 bases, with 11 bases lying between them. The CDR3 is CASSSPGASGNTIYF. In nucleotides, the CDR3 is TGTGCCAGTAGTTCTCCAGGGGCCTCTGGAAACACCATATATTTT.

The chain combines TRBV27 with TRBJ2-5; TRBD2 agrees at 13 bases. Germline lookup yields CDR1 MNHEY and CDR2 SMNVEV (reference sequence). J was trimmed by 4 bases and V by 7 bases; bases with no gene match: 12. The CDR3 spans 17 residues. The CDR3 DNA reads as TGTGCCAGCATGCGGACTAGCGGGAGAGGTTGGGCAGAGACCCAGTACTTC. Translation gives CASMRTSGRGWAETQYF.